These 18 T cell receptor beta chains were sequenced from one sample in a study of CD8 T cells in ankylosing spondylitis. Study-wide results and caveats: The study identified a TCR beta motif of roughly eight highly homologous variants that appeared characteristic of ankylosing spondylitis blood.

Using its own MiXCR run on the 5' RACE reads, TCRdb lists one record per CDR3 protein. Seen here are approximately 550,000 distinct CDR3 sequences, about 12% observed once, and the top ten hold around 7%. Their cognate antigens are unknown. Source material: blood, either unsorted or a sorted T cell fraction (not recorded which). The receptors originated from a male donor with ankylosing spondylitis.

This clonotype was seen a few times. CDR3 sequence: CASSLGGVTEAFF. DNA of the CDR3: TGTGCCAGCAGCTTAGGAGGGGTCACTGAAGCTTTCTTT. This chain connects TRBV11-2 to TRBJ1-1, with a weak D call TRBD1 (5 bases). Trimming removed 1 base from V and 4 bases from J, with 7 bases in between. The CDR3 has 13 residues. Per germline, CDR1 SGHAT and CDR2 FQNNGV.

This clonotype was seen a handful of times. The genes are TRBV3-1 and TRBJ2-7, with D possibly matching TRBD2 (5 bases). The CDR3 totals 13 residues. CDR1 LGHDT and CDR2 YNNKEL come from the germline V gene (reference sequence). V dropped 3 bases and J dropped 1 base, with 7 bases sitting between them. The CDR3 bases are TGTGCCAGCAGCCAGGAGGTTTCCTACGAGCAGTACTTC. Protein product: CASSQEVSYEQYF.

The chain combines TRBV2 with TRBJ2-5, with TRBD1 identical over 11 bases. Germline V gives CDR1 SNHLY, CDR2 FYNNEI. V dropped 6 bases and J dropped 5; count of bases not matched to a gene: 8. This CDR3 is built from 15 residues. Here the CDR3 DNA reads TGTGCCAGCAGGGGCCGGACAGGGGGCGACGAGACCCAGTACTTC. Translating gives CASRGRTGGDETQYF.

The chain carries TRBV2 and TRBJ2-2, with TRBD1 matching 9 bases. Per germline, CDR1 SNHLY and CDR2 FYNNEI. Trimming at V came to 6 bases and at J to 6 bases, leaving 2 bases not matched to a gene. This CDR3 contains 13 residues. Here the CDR3 reads CASRDRGPGELFF. CDR3 DNA: TGTGCCAGCAGGGACAGGGGCCCCGGGGAGCTGTTTTTT.

This clonotype was counted between two and nine times. The V call is TRBV7-9, the J call TRBJ2-3, with D possibly being TRBD2 (5 bases). The V and J ends lost 0 bases and 0 bases respectively, with 13 bases between them. Germline CDR1 reads SEHNR; CDR2 reads FQNEAQ (reference sequence). The length of the CDR3 is 17 residues. DNA for the CDR3: TGTGCCAGCAGCTTAGCGAATCTAGCCTGGAGCACAGATACGCAGTATTTT. Translated, it gives CASSLANLAWSTDTQYF.

The chain links TRBV14 to TRBJ1-1; no clear D gene. The CDR3 covers 14 residues. V dropped 1 base and J dropped 8 bases, with 14 bases sitting between them. Germline lookup yields CDR1 SGHDN and CDR2 FVKESK. The CDR3 nucleotides are TGTGCCAGCAGCCAAGGGAGATTTGTGGCGGAAGCTTTCTTT. Translation: CASSQGRFVAEAFF. The variable domain in full, completed from reference TRBV14 and TRBJ1-1, reads EAGVTQFPSHSVIEKGQTVTLRCDPISGHDNLYWYRRVMGKEIKFLLHFVKESKQDESGMPNNRFLAERTGGTYSTLKVQPAELEDSGVYFCASSQGRFVAEAFFGQGTRLTVV.

The chain couples TRBV2 to TRBJ1-2; D unresolved. Germline CDR1 and CDR2: SNHLY and FYNNEI. The V end lost 4 bases, the J end lost 4 bases, and 7 bases lay between the germline ends. The length of the CDR3 is 12 residues. The CDR3 DNA follows: TGTGCCAGCAGTGTTTGGCTCTATGGCTACACCTTC. Its protein product is CASSVWLYGYTF.

This clonotype has just a few counts. The chain couples TRBV24-1 to TRBJ2-5; D possibly corresponds to TRBD2 (6 bases). Trimming left V 4 bases short and J 5 bases short, with 13 bases between. CDR3 length: 14 amino acids. CDR1 KGHDR and CDR2 SFDVKD come from the germline V gene. The CDR3, as DNA: TGTGCCACCAGTGACGGGGGACGTAGGGAGACCCAGTACTTC. Protein product: CATSDGGRRETQYF.

The rearrangement joins TRBV3-1 to TRBJ1-4, with D possibly matching TRBD1 (5 bases). The germline V gene encodes CDR1 LGHDT and CDR2 YNNKEL (reference sequence). Trimming pared 4 bases from V and 7 bases from J, leaving 19 bases between. This CDR3 has 16 residues. The CDR3 protein is CASSPDLGAGSEKLFF. For the CDR3, the DNA is TGTGCCAGCAGCCCCGACCTAGGGGCCGGGAGTGAAAAACTGTTTTTT. The full variable domain, completed using reference TRBV3-1 and TRBJ1-4, is DTAVSQTPKYLVTQMGNDKSIKCEQNLGHDTMYWYKQDSKKFLKIMFSYNNKELIINETVPNRFSPKSPDKAHLNLHINSLELGDSAVYFCASSPDLGAGSEKLFFGSGTQLSVL.

V gene TRBV20-1 combines with J gene TRBJ2-3; TRBD2 is a possible D gene (6 bases). Trimming removed 0 bases at V and 8 bases at J, with 18 bases between. The CDR3 is 15 amino acids. Germline assignment: CDR1 DFQATT and CDR2 SNEGSKA (reference sequence). CDR3 sequence: CSARDRAPRGSTQYF. CDR3 nucleotides: TGCAGTGCTAGAGATCGGGCCCCGCGGGGTTCTACGCAGTATTTT.

This clonotype was found many times. This chain joins TRBV11-2 and TRBJ1-6, with D possibly TRBD1 on 5 matching bases. There are 20 residues in the CDR3. Between the trimmed V and J ends, which lost 2 bases and 0 bases, there was a span of 20 bases. CDR1 is SGHAT and CDR2 is FQNNGV in the germline V gene. CDR3 DNA sequence: TGTGCCAGCAGCTTAAAGCATTTTGCGGCAGGGAACTCCTATAATTCACCCCTCCACTTT. Protein sequence: CASSLKHFAAGNSYNSPLHF.

This clonotype was seen a handful of times. In DNA form, the CDR3 reads TGTGCCACCAGCAGAGTATCACAGGCCTATGGCTACACCTTC. Its translation is CATSRVSQAYGYTF. The chain combines TRBV15 with TRBJ1-2, with D possibly being TRBD1 (5 bases). The CDR3 totals 14 residues. Trimming pared 1 base from V and 4 bases from J, leaving 10 bases between. Germline V lookup: CDR1 LNHNV, CDR2 YYDKDF (reference sequence).

The table lists this clonotype with a few counts. The chain combines TRBV19 with TRBJ2-3; 13 positions agree with TRBD2. V was clipped by 6 bases and J by 2 bases; unmatched bases: 5. The CDR3 has 16 residues. Looked up from germline, CDR1 is LNHDA and CDR2 is SQIVND (reference sequence). The CDR3 is CASSPGLAGTTDTQYF. The DNA for the CDR3 is TGTGCCAGTAGCCCGGGACTAGCGGGGACCACAGATACGCAGTATTTT.

CDR3 sequence: CASRGLAVFNEQFF. In nucleotides, the CDR3 is TGTGCCAGTAGGGGACTAGCGGTTTTCAATGAGCAGTTCTTC. The rearrangement uses TRBV19 and TRBJ2-1, with 11 bases identical to TRBD2. This CDR3 is built from 14 residues. V shed 6 bases, J shed 6 bases, and the junction held 4 bases outside the gene matches. Germline CDR1 LNHDA, CDR2 SQIVND (reference sequence).

This clonotype was observed a few times. The V gene is TRBV18, the J gene TRBJ1-1, with D possibly matching TRBD1 (5 bases). Germline-derived CDR1 and CDR2 are KGHSH and LQKENI. The CDR3 has 15 residues. The ends were cut back, 3 bases at V and 1 base at J, with 12 bases in the middle. As DNA, the CDR3 is TGTGCCAGCTCACCGGGGAGGGGAAGGAACACTGAAGCTTTCTTT. Protein: CASSPGRGRNTEAFF. Variable domain in full (rest from reference TRBV18 and TRBJ1-1): NAGVMQNPRHLVRRRGQEARLRCSPMKGHSHVYWYRQLPEEGLKFMVYLQKENIIDESGMPKERFSAEFPKEGPSILRIQQVVRGDSAAYFCASSPGRGRNTEAFFGQGTRLTVV.

The chain links TRBV11-3 to TRBJ2-3; 7 nucleotides match TRBD2. Trimming cost V 1 base and J 6 bases; bases outside gene matches: 4. The CDR3 has 14 amino acids. Germline CDR1 and CDR2: SGHNT and YENEEA. This CDR3 reads CASSLVREADTQYF. CDR3 DNA: TGTGCCAGCAGCTTAGTTCGGGAGGCCGATACGCAGTATTTT.

This clonotype was picked up a small number of times. The chain recombines TRBV24-1 with TRBJ2-3, with 10 bases that match TRBD2. Unmatched junction bases numbered 6, after V lost 6 bases and J lost 1 base. Germline-derived CDR1 and CDR2 are KGHDR and SFDVKD. The CDR3 totals 16 residues. CDR3 DNA: TGTGCCACCAGTCCACGCACTAGCGGGGGCACAGATACGCAGTATTTT. This translates into CATSPRTSGGTDTQYF.

CDR3 sequence reads: CASSQGTGALDNQPQHF. The CDR3 DNA follows: TGTGCCAGCAGCCAAGGTACAGGGGCCCTTGACAATCAGCCCCAGCATTTT. The chain employs TRBV3-1 and TRBJ1-5; TRBD1 aligns across 7 bases. Germline V gene lookup returns CDR1 LGHDT and CDR2 YNNKEL (reference sequence). The CDR3 is 17 residues long. V lost 1 base, J lost 3 bases, and 9 bases stayed unmatched. Based on the CDR3 plus reference TRBV3-1 and TRBJ1-5, the full variable domain is DTAVSQTPKYLVTQMGNDKSIKCEQNLGHDTMYWYKQDSKKFLKIMFSYNNKELIINETVPNRFSPKSPDKAHLNLHINSLELGDSAVYFCASSQGTGALDNQPQHFGDGTRLSIL.